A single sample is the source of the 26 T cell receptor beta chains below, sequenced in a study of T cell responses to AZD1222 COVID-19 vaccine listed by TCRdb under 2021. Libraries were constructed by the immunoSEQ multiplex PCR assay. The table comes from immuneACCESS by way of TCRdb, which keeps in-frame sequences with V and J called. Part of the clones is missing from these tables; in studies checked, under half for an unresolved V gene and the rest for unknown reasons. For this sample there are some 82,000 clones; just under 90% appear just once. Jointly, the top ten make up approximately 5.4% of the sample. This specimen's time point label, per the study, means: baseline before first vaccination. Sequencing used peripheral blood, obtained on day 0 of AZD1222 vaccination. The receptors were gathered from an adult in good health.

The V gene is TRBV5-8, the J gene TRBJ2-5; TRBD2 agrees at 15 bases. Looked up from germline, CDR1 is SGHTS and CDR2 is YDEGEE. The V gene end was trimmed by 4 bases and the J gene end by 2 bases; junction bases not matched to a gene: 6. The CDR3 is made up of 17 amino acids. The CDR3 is CASSLGLAGGLQETQYF. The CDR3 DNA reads TGTGCCAGCAGCCTGGGACTAGCGGGGGGCCTACAAGAGACCCAGTACTTC. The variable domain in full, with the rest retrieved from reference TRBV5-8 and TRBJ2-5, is EAGVTQSPTHLIKTRGQQATLRCSPISGHTSVYWYQQALGLGLQFLLWYDEGEERNRGNFPPRFSGRQFPNYSSELNVNALELEDSALYLCASSLGLAGGLQETQYFGPGTRLLVL.

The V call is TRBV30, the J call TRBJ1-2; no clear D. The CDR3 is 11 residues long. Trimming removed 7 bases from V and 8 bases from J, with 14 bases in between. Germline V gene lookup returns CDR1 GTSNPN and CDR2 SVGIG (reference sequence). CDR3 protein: CASRGEGGYTF. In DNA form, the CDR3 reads TGTGCCTCCCGGGGTGAGGGCGGCTACACCTTC.

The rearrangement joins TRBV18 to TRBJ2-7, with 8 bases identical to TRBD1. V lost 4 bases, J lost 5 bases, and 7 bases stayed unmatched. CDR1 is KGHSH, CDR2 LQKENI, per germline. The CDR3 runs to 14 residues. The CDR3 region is CASSQGQVRDEQYF. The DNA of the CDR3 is TGTGCCAGCTCACAGGGACAGGTTCGGGACGAGCAGTACTTC.

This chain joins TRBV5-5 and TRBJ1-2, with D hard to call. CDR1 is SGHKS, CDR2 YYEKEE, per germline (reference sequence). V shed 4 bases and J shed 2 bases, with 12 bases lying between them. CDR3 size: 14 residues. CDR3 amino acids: CASSPNLDNYGYTF. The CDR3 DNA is TGTGCCAGCAGCCCGAACTTAGACAACTATGGCTACACCTTC.

The chain's CDR3 is CASSYSGGGGYEQYF. For the CDR3, the DNA is TGTGCCAGCAGTTACTCGGGAGGGGGGGGCTACGAGCAGTACTTC. The gene calls are TRBV6-6 and TRBJ2-7; D perhaps matches TRBD2 (7 bases). The CDR3 totals 15 residues. Germline loops: CDR1 MNHNY, CDR2 SVGAGI (reference sequence). V was clipped by 0 bases and J by 3 bases, with 12 bases between them.

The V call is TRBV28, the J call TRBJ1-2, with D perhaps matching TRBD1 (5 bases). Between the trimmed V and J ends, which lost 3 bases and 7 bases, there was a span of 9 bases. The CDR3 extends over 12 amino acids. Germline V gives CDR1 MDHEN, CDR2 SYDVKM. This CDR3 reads CASSLTAGGYTF. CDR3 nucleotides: TGTGCCAGCAGTTTGACAGCCGGTGGCTACACCTTC.

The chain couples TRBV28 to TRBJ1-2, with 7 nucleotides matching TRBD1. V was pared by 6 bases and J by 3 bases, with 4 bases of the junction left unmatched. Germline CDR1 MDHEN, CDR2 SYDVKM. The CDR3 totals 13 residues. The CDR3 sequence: CASSRDSYYGYTF. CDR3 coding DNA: TGTGCCAGCAGCCGGGACAGCTACTATGGCTACACCTTC.

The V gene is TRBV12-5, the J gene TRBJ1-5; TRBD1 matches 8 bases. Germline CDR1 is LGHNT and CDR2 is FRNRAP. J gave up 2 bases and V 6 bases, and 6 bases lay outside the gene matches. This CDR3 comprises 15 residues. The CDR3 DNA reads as TGTGCTAGTGGCACGGGACAGGCGGGCAATCAGCCCCAGCATTTT. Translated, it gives CASGTGQAGNQPQHF.

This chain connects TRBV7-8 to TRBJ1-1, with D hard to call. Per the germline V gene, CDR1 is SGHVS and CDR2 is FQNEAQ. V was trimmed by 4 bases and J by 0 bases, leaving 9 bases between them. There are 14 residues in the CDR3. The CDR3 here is CASSSDEMNTEAFF. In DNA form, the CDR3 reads TGTGCCAGCAGCTCGGACGAGATGAACACTGAAGCTTTCTTT.

CDR3 DNA: TGTGCCAGCAGCCAACTCTCGGGCAGGAACACTGAAGCTTTCTTT. Residues: CASSQLSGRNTEAFF. The genes are TRBV4-2 and TRBJ1-1; D is ambiguous. Germline V gives CDR1 LGHNA, CDR2 YNFKEQ. The CDR3 covers 15 residues. Trimming removed 2 bases from V and 1 base from J, with 11 bases in between.

CDR3 in amino acids: CASSLSVISGNTIYF. In DNA, the CDR3 is TGTGCCAGCAGCTTATCGGTGATCTCTGGAAACACCATATATTTT. V and J are TRBV7-2 and TRBJ1-3; D is undetermined. Trimming left V 2 bases short and J 0 bases short, with 8 bases between. The CDR3 contains 15 residues. Germline lookup yields CDR1 SGHTA and CDR2 FQGNSA. The whole variable domain, filled in from reference TRBV7-2 and TRBJ1-3, reads GAGVSQSPSNKVTEKGKDVELRCDPISGHTALYWYRQSLGQGLEFLIYFQGNSAPDKSGLPSDRFSAERTGGSVSTLTIQRTQQEDSAVYLCASSLSVISGNTIYFGEGSWLTVV.

As DNA, the CDR3 is TGTGCCAGCAGCAAAGTTCTAGGTGGAAACAGCCAACAGGGGGCTGGGGCCAACGTCCTGACTTTC. It encodes CASSKVLGGNSQQGAGANVLTF. J is TRBJ2-6 and V is TRBV21-1; the table's D gene call, TRBD1, was not cross checked with the DNA. TRBV21-1 is a known pseudogene. The CDR3 covers 22 residues.

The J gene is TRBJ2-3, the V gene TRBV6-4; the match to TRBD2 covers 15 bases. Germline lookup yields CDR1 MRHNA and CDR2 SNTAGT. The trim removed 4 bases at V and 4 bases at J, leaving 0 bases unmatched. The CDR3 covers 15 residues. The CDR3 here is CASSGTSGGADTQYF. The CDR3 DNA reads TGTGCCAGCAGTGGGACTAGCGGGGGGGCAGATACGCAGTATTTT.

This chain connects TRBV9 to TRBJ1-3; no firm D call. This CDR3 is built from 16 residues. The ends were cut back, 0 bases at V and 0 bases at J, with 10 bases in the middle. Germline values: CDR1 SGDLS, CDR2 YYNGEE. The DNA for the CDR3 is TGTGCCAGCAGCGTAGAGAGTTCCCTCTCTGGAAACACCATATATTTT. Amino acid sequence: CASSVESSLSGNTIYF. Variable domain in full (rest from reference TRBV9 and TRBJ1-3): DSGVTQTPKHLITATGQRVTLRCSPRSGDLSVYWYQQSLDQGLQFLIQYYNGEERAKGNILERFSAQQFPDLHSELNLSSLELGDSALYFCASSVESSLSGNTIYFGEGSWLTVV.

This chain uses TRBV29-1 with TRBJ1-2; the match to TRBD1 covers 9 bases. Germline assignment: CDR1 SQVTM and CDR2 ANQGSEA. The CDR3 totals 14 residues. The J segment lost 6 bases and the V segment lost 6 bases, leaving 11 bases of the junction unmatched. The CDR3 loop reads CSVQTGTGTNGYTF. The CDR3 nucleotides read TGCAGCGTACAAACCGGGACAGGGACAAATGGCTACACCTTC.

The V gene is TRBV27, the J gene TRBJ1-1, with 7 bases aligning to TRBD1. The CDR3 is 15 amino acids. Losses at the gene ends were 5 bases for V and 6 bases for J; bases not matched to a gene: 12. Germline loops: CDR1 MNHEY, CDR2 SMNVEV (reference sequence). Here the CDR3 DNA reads TGTGCCAGCAGTACCCAGGGGGTAGTGGCTGCTGAAGCTTTCTTT. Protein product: CASSTQGVVAAEAFF.

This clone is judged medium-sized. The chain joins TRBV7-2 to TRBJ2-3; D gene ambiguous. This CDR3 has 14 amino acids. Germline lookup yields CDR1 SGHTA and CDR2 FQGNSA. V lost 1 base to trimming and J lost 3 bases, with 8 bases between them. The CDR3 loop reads CASSLDSVTDTQYF. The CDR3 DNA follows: TGTGCCAGCAGCTTAGACTCGGTTACAGATACGCAGTATTTT. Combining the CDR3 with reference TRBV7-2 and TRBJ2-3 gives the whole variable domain GAGVSQSPSNKVTEKGKDVELRCDPISGHTALYWYRQSLGQGLEFLIYFQGNSAPDKSGLPSDRFSAERTGGSVSTLTIQRTQQEDSAVYLCASSLDSVTDTQYFGPGTRLTVL.

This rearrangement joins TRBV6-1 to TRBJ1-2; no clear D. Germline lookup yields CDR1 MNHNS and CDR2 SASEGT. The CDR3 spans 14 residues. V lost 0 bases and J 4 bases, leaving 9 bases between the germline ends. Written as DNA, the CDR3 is TGTGCCAGCAGTGAAGCGAGGCGGATCTATGGCTACACCTTC. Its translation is CASSEARRIYGYTF.

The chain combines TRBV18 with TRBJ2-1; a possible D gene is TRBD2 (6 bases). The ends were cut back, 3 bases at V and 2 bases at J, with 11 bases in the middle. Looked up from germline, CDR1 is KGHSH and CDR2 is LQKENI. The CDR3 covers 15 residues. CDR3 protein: CASSPPGLTYNEQFF. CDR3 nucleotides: TGTGCCAGCTCACCCCCGGGACTGACCTACAATGAGCAGTTCTTC.

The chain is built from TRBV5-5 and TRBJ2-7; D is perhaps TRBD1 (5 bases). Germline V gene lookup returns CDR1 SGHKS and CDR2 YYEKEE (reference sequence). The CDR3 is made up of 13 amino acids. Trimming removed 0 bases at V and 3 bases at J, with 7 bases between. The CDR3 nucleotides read TGTGCCAGCAGCTTGGAAACAGGCTACGAGCAGTACTTC. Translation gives CASSLETGYEQYF.

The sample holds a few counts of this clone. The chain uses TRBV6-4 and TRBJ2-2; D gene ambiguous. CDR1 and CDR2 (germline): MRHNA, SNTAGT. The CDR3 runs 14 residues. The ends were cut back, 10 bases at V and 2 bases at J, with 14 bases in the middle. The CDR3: CATNPGSNTGELFF. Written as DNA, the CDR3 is TGTGCCACCAACCCCGGGTCCAACACCGGGGAGCTGTTTTTT.

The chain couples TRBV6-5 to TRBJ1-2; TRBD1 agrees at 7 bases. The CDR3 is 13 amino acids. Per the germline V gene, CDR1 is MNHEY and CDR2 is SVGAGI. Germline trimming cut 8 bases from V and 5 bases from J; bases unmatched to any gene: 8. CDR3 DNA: TGTGCCAGCTTAAGTGACAGGGATTATGGCTACACCTTC. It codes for CASLSDRDYGYTF.

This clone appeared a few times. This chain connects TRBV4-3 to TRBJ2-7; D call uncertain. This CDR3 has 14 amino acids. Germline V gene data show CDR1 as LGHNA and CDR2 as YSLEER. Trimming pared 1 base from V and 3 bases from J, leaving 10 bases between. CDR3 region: CASSQALGSYEQYF. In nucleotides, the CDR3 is TGCGCCAGCAGCCAAGCCCTAGGAAGCTACGAGCAGTACTTC.

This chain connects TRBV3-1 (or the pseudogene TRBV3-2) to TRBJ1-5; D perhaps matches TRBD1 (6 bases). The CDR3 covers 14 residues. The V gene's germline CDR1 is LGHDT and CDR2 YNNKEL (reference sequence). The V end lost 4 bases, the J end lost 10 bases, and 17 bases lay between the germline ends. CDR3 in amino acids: CASSPRGGFIPQHF. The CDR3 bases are TGTGCCAGCAGCCCAAGAGGGGGGTTCATCCCCCAGCATTTT.

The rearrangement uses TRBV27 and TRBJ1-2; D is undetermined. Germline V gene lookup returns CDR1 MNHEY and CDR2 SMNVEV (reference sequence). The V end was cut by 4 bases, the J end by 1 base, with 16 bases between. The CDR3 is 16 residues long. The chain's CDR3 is CASSSSVGYINYGYTF. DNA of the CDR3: TGTGCCAGCAGTTCCTCGGTAGGCTATATTAACTATGGCTACACCTTC.

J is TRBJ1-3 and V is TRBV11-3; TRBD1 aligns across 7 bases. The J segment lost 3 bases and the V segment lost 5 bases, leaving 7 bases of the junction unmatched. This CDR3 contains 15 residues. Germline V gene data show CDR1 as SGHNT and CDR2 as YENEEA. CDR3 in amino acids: CASSDRQGFGNTIYF. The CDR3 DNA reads TGTGCCAGCAGCGACAGACAGGGTTTTGGAAACACCATATATTTT.